These 2 T cell receptor beta chains originate from one sample sequenced in a study of OX40 agonist ivuxolimab in advanced cancers. Sequenced by immunoSEQ multiplex PCR; TCRdb stores in-frame clones only, minus some. The sample contains about 34,000 clones, 82% of which appear only once. The sequenced sample was CD4+ or CD8+ T cells sorted from blood, obtained in a trial of the OX40 agonist ivuxolimab. These receptors all stem from an adult with an advanced solid tumor such as melanoma, head and neck, liver or kidney cancer.

The rearrangement uses TRBV7-2 and TRBJ2-3; D unresolved. This CDR3 is built from 17 residues. CDR1 and CDR2 (germline): SGHTA, FQGNSA. The V and J ends lost 5 bases and 3 bases respectively, with 21 bases between them. For the CDR3, the DNA is TGTGCCAGCAGCCCCCGGAGAGGATTGTTGGGGACAGATACGCAGTATTTT. Its protein is CASSPRRGLLGTDTQYF.

This clone was seen only once. V and J are TRBV2 and TRBJ1-2; tentative D call: TRBD1 (5 bases). Trimming shortened V by 2 bases and J by 4 bases, and 11 bases separated the two germline ends. Germline V gene sequence: CDR1 SNHLY, CDR2 FYNNEI. The CDR3 spans 14 residues. Here the CDR3 DNA reads TGTGCCAGCAGTGAACGGGACCTGGGCTATGGCTACACCTTC. Its protein product is CASSERDLGYGYTF.